This TCR beta chain is drawn from a study of blood T cells in healthy people across ages. In regard to this clonotype: Antigen specificity is unknown.

The use of a sample-barcoded 5' primer and a J-beta primer mix characterized a second PCR of 7 to 11 cycles. TCRdb reanalysed the 5' RACE reads using MiXCR and keeps one entry per CDR3 protein. This table has just over 1 million distinct CDR3 sequences, roughly 45% appearing once. Between the trimmed V and J ends, which lost 1 base and 5 bases, there was a span of 11 bases. Germline V gene sequence: CDR1 SGHAT, CDR2 FQNNGV. This CDR3 contains 14 residues. Study-wide results and caveats: A strong correlation was seen between TCR beta diversity and naive T cell percentage. Age advanced and TCR beta diversity per million T cells fell, roughly linearly. The study could not conclusively compare naive and antigen-experienced cells, given its unsorted PBMCs. The authors considered diversity estimates from one million T cells to be underestimates.

Sequenced input: blood. The chain has TRBV11-2 and TRBJ1-1, with no clear D. The clonotype was recovered from a woman in her sixties in good health. CDR3 region: CASSLVYGRTEAFF. The CDR3 bases are TGTGCCAGCAGCTTAGTGTACGGGCGGACTGAAGCTTTCTTT.